The following is a T cell receptor beta chain sequence with its context. Its antigen is undetermined. The data were taken from a study of cytomegalovirus exposure and HLA in healthy donors. Study results and limitations: Generally TCR sequences proved uncommon, though certain public TCRs appeared in numerous donors. In the 120 validation repertoires, around 95% of cluster scores exceeded 0, per a later analysis.

This CDR3 is 15 amino acids long. Germline CDR1 reads SGHAT; CDR2 reads FQNNGV. The V and J ends lost 1 base and 4 bases, in that order; junction bases with no gene match: 6. Sequenced by immunoSEQ multiplex PCR; TCRdb stores in-frame clones only, minus some. The sample records more than 95,000 clones, roughly 90% being singletons. This chain joins TRBV11-2 and TRBJ1-1; 7 bases are a match to TRBD1. Sequencing input: PBMCs. This TCR was sampled from a woman under 30 in good health and CMV-seronegative. CDR3 region: CASSLGGGIGTEAFF. CDR3 DNA sequence: TGTGCCAGCAGCTTAGGAGGGGGCATTGGCACTGAAGCTTTCTTT.